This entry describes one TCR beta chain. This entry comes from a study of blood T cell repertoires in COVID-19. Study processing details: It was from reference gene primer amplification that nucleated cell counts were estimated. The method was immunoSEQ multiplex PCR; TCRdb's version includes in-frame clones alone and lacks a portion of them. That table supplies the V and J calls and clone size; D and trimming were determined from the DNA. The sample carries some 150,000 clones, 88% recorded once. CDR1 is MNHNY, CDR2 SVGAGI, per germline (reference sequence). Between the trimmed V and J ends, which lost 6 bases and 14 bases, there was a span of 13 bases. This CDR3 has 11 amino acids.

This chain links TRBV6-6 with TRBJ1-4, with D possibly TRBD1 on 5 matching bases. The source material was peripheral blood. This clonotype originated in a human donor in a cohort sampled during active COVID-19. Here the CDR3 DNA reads TGTGCCAGCAGGGGGGGGGAACGGCTGTTTTTT. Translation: CASRGGERLFF.